Listed below are T cell receptor beta chains from one sample, sequenced in a study of blood T cells in healthy people across ages. TCRdb re-analysed the 5' RACE reads in MiXCR, keeping a single row per CDR3 protein. The data contain about 680,000 distinct CDR3 sequences, around 48% of them singletons. Sequenced sample: blood. Every receptor here comes from a woman aged 60-75 years in good health. The CDR3 runs from the conserved cysteine through the conserved F or W. A D gene is named only where the DNA matches it firmly. Rows give clone size only sometimes, using once, few, many, or a class for an expanded clone.

d_call | j_call | clone_size | v_call | cdr3_length | cdr3_aa | cdr3_nt
NA | TRBJ2-3 | NA | TRBV12-5 | 13 | CASGSHLGDTQYF | TGTGCTAGTGGTTCCCACCTAGGGGATACGCAGTATTTT
NA | TRBJ2-7 | once | TRBV9 | 18 | CASSPAVLGFGNTYEQYF | TGTGCCAGCAGCCCAGCGGTGCTAGGCTTCGGGAACACCTACGAGCAGTACTTC
TRBD1 | TRBJ2-7 | NA | TRBV9 | 15 | CASSPSGGAPDEQYF | TGTGCCAGCAGCCCGTCAGGGGGCGCACCCGACGAGCAGTACTTC
TRBD1 | TRBJ2-7 | few | TRBV29-1 | 14 | CSVGPGQGGYEQYF | TGCAGCGTTGGACCAGGACAGGGGGGTTACGAGCAGTACTTC
NA | TRBJ2-5 | NA | TRBV6-6 | 13 | CASSYSLGETQYF | TGTGCCAGCAGTTACTCATTAGGGGAGACCCAGTACTTC
NA | TRBJ1-6 | once | TRBV7-3 | 13 | CASSLEGHSPLHF | TGTGCCAGCAGCTTAGAGGGGCATTCACCCCTCCACTTT
TRBD2 | TRBJ2-5 | NA | TRBV20-1 | 13 | CSAQREVFETQYF | TGCAGTGCTCAGCGGGAGGTGTTCGAGACCCAGTACTTC
TRBD1 | TRBJ2-3 | few | TRBV28 | 14 | CASSLRTGGDTQYF | TGTGCCAGCAGTCTAAGGACAGGGGGAGATACGCAGTATTTT
NA | TRBJ2-5 | NA | TRBV28 | 12 | CASSFIQETQYF | TGTGCCAGCAGTTTTATCCAAGAGACCCAGTACTTC
NA | TRBJ2-7 | NA | TRBV28 | 13 | CASRRQGSDEQYF | TGTGCCAGCAGGCGGCAGGGTAGCGACGAGCAGTACTTC
TRBD1 | TRBJ2-1 | NA | TRBV7-3 | 15 | CASSLRTGNQETQFF | TGTGCCAGCAGCCTGCGGACAGGGAACCAAGAGACCCAGTTCTTC
TRBD1 | TRBJ2-3 | few | TRBV24-1 | 14 | CATRPTGVTDTQYF | TGTGCCACCAGACCCACAGGGGTCACAGATACGCAGTATTTT
NA | TRBJ2-3 | NA | TRBV5-5 | 12 | CASSLQTDTQYF | TGTGCCAGCAGCTTGCAGACCGATACGCAGTATTTT
NA | TRBJ2-3 | many | TRBV5-1 | 15 | CASRPGAVSTDTQYF | TGCGCCAGCAGACCGGGTGCAGTTAGCACAGATACGCAGTATTTT
NA | TRBJ1-1 | NA | TRBV18 | 13 | CASSPRGIAEAFF | TGTGCCAGCTCACCCCGAGGGATCGCTGAAGCTTTCTTT
NA | TRBJ2-7 | NA | TRBV3-1 | 14 | CATGNFGDSYEQYF | TGTGCCACCGGAAATTTCGGAGACTCCTACGAGCAGTACTTC
NA | TRBJ2-7 | NA | TRBV10-3 | 13 | CAISGSQGYEQYF | TGTGCCATCTCGGGATCCCAAGGCTACGAGCAGTACTTC
NA | TRBJ2-7 | NA | TRBV20-1 | 11 | CSANRDNEQYF | TGCAGTGCTAACAGAGACAATGAGCAGTACTTC
NA | TRBJ2-7 | NA | TRBV5-1 | 15 | CASSLGQVLLYEQYF | TGCGCCAGCAGCTTGGGACAGGTTCTTCTCTACGAGCAGTACTTC
TRBD1 | TRBJ2-7 | NA | TRBV29-1 | 15 | CSVTSWGTGGYEQYF | TGCAGCGTCACGAGTTGGGGGACAGGGGGCTACGAGCAGTACTTC
NA | TRBJ2-5 | NA | TRBV29-1 | 10 | CSVKYNEQYF | TGCAGCGTTAAATACAATGAGCAGTACTTC
NA | TRBJ2-7 | NA | TRBV7-8 | 15 | CASSLARGSAYEQYF | TGTGCCAGCAGCTTAGCTCGGGGGTCAGCATACGAGCAGTACTTC
TRBD1 | TRBJ2-1 | NA | TRBV4-3 | 18 | CASSRDGVARGHVDEQFF | TGCGCCAGCAGCCGAGATGGAGTAGCGAGGGGGCATGTCGATGAGCAGTTCTTC
TRBD1 | TRBJ1-2 | few | TRBV3-1 | 13 | CASSPRQGQGYTF | TGTGCCAGCAGCCCCAGACAGGGACAGGGCTACACCTTC
NA | TRBJ2-7 | NA | TRBV7-2 | 13 | CASSSRFNYEQYF | TGCGCCAGCAGCTCCAGGTTCAACTACGAGCAGTACTTC
TRBD1 | TRBJ2-1 | NA | TRBV27 | 19 | CASSSRDRGFLSSYNEQFF | TGTGCCAGCAGTTCCCGGGACAGGGGGTTCCTGAGCTCCTACAATGAGCAGTTCTTC
NA | TRBJ2-5 | few | TRBV4-3 | 16 | CASSLEYRAARGAQYF | TGCGCCAGCAGCTTAGAATACAGGGCCGCTCGGGGGGCCCAGTACTTC
NA | TRBJ1-2 | few | TRBV7-2 | 12 | CASSPHDYGYTF | TGTGCCAGCAGCCCCCACGACTATGGCTACACCTTC
TRBD2 | TRBJ2-3 | NA | TRBV7-9 | 15 | CASTPGLADTDTQYF | TGTGCCAGCACCCCGGGGCTAGCGGACACAGATACGCAGTATTTT
NA | TRBJ2-6 | NA | TRBV20-1 | 17 | CSARGQSEGAGANVLTF | TGCAGTGCTAGGGGTCAAAGTGAGGGGGCTGGGGCCAACGTCCTGACTTTC
NA | TRBJ1-1 | many | TRBV18 | 14 | CASSQQGENTEAFF | TGTGCCAGCTCTCAGCAGGGCGAGAACACTGAAGCTTTCTTT
NA | TRBJ2-1 | NA | TRBV20-1 | 17 | CSARIVGGGMSYNEQFF | TGCAGTGCTAGAATCGTAGGGGGCGGGATGTCCTACAATGAGCAGTTCTTC
NA | TRBJ1-1 | few | TRBV5-1 | 13 | CASSVEPGVGAFF | TGCGCCAGCAGCGTGGAGCCAGGGGTTGGAGCTTTCTTT
TRBD2 | TRBJ2-7 | few | TRBV7-9 | 14 | CASRSSGRAREQYF | TGTGCCAGCAGGTCTAGCGGGAGGGCCCGCGAGCAGTACTTC
NA | TRBJ2-3 | few | TRBV10-3 | 14 | CAISESAWPDTQYF | TGTGCCATCAGTGAGTCGGCGTGGCCAGATACGCAGTATTTT
TRBD1 | TRBJ1-5 | NA | TRBV20-1 | 13 | CSALDRGNQPQHF | TGCAGTGCCCTGGACAGGGGCAATCAGCCCCAGCATTTT
TRBD2 | TRBJ2-3 | NA | TRBV2 | 15 | CASSAQSGGKDTQYF | TGTGCCAGCAGTGCTCAAAGCGGGGGGAAAGATACGCAGTATTTT
TRBD1 | TRBJ2-5 | NA | TRBV5-1 | 14 | CASAGGQDGETQYF | TGCGCCAGCGCCGGGGGACAGGATGGGGAGACCCAGTACTTC
NA | TRBJ1-1 | NA | TRBV7-6 | 15 | CASSLPPGGGTEAFF | TGTGCCAGCAGCCTCCCTCCGGGAGGCGGCACTGAAGCTTTCTTT
TRBD2 | TRBJ2-7 | NA | TRBV7-9 | 15 | CASSPSASGSYEQYF | TGTGCCAGCAGCCCCTCTGCCAGCGGGAGTTACGAGCAGTACTTC
NA | TRBJ1-1 | NA | TRBV20-1 | 13 | CSAIEGGGTEAFF | TGCAGTGCTATAGAGGGTGGGGGCACTGAAGCTTTCTTT
TRBD2 | TRBJ2-2 | NA | TRBV18 | 16 | CASSPVGGPNTGELFF | TGTGCCAGCTCACCAGTGGGAGGGCCCAACACCGGGGAGCTGTTTTTT
TRBD1 | TRBJ2-7 | NA | TRBV5-1 | 16 | CASSPRRGQRGYEQYF | TGCGCCAGCAGCCCACGAAGGGGACAGAGGGGCTACGAGCAGTACTTC
TRBD1 | TRBJ2-7 | NA | TRBV4-3 | 15 | CASSQDTGDRDEQYF | TGCGCCAGCAGCCAAGATACAGGGGATAGGGACGAGCAGTACTTC
NA | TRBJ2-7 | few | TRBV20-1 | 11 | CSATTSYEQYF | TGCAGTGCTACGACAAGCTACGAGCAGTACTTC
NA | TRBJ2-5 | NA | TRBV12-3/TRBV12-4 | 15 | CASSPRTGGQGTQYF | TGTGCCAGCAGTCCCCGTACAGGCGGGCAAGGGACCCAGTACTTC
NA | TRBJ2-3 | NA | TRBV2 | 14 | CASSEGGSRDTQYF | TGTGCCAGCAGTGAAGGAGGTTCTAGGGATACGCAGTATTTT
NA | TRBJ2-5 | many | TRBV4-3 | 14 | CASSQDMSQKTQYF | TGCGCCAGCAGCCAAGATATGAGTCAGAAGACCCAGTACTTC
TRBD2 | TRBJ2-7 | NA | TRBV2 | 14 | CASSSGRAMYEQYF | TGTGCCAGCAGTAGCGGGAGGGCCATGTACGAGCAGTACTTC